This TCR beta chain was sequenced during a study of cytomegalovirus exposure and HLA in healthy donors. For the study at large: Among the 300 to 400 donors who were genotyped, roughly 76% fell in the genetic ancestry cluster that is associated with self-reported Caucasian donors. Study-level findings and limits: Owing to their indistinguishability, certain V segments, notably TRBV6-2 and TRBV6-3, were excluded. HLA allele associations emerged for some 16,000 TCR beta sequences in a later analysis, at 0.05 false discovery rate.

Sampled while nominally healthy, donors likely had unrecorded immune exposures. This clone showed up just a few times. Its antigen is still unknown. The PCR ran on 60 Vbeta and 13 Jbeta primers. Only in-frame clones appear in the TCRdb table, and some are missing; sequencing was by immunoSEQ multiplex PCR. The sample lists approximately 190,000 clones, roughly 73% occurring once. V was pared by 3 bases and J by 2 bases, with 11 bases between. The CDR3 is 15 amino acids. Germline values: CDR1 KGHSH, CDR2 LQKENI. Material for sequencing was PBMCs. The origin of this receptor is a woman aged 25-40 years in good health and CMV-seronegative. The V and J genes are TRBV18 and TRBJ1-5, with unresolved D. The CDR3: CASSPNSPGNQPQHF. The CDR3 coding sequence is TGTGCCAGCTCACCTAATTCCCCCGGCAATCAGCCCCAGCATTTT. Full variable domain (missing parts from reference TRBV18 and TRBJ1-5): NAGVMQNPRHLVRRRGQEARLRCSPMKGHSHVYWYRQLPEEGLKFMVYLQKENIIDESGMPKERFSAEFPKEGPSILRIQQVVRGDSAAYFCASSPNSPGNQPQHFGDGTRLSIL.